This T cell receptor beta chain was captured by sequencing in a study of T cell responses to AZD1222 COVID-19 vaccine (dated by TCRdb to the early 2020s). At the level of the whole study: AZD1222 recipients whose second dose came at about 4 weeks and those whose second dose came at about 12 weeks were combined into one group, since spike-specific TCR depth and breadth did not differ between the two schedules. TCR sequencing was performed for roughly 250 trial participants, of whom some 200 were given two doses of AZD1222 and about 25 were given two doses of MenACWY control vaccine. Trial participants were enrolled by age into subgroups of 18-55, 56-69 and 70-plus years, and around 150, 28 and 57 TCR-sequenced participants, respectively, were included in these subgroups. Paper-wide results and their limitations: CD4 TCRs associated with the vaccine covered the entire spike protein, and the dominant responses were in regions 160-218 and 743-854. Because no samples from the day 14 peak response were available, repertoires could be characterized only after the peak T cell response. In the small 56-69-year group, the increase in depth fell short of significance, most likely because of low power. Reportedly, close to half of the unique spike-specific TCRs recognized epitopes lying outside the regions that are mutated in the B.1.351 and B.1.1.7 variants. A significant rise in spike-specific TCR breadth and depth was observed after two AZD1222 doses relative to day 0 and relative to MenACWY recipients. Most participants were white British and females outnumbered males, and the authors suggested that clonal diversity may have been underestimated. Conclusions about previously exposed vaccinees are limited because only five or six AZD1222 recipients were SARS-CoV-2 seropositive at baseline.

The time point label, as the study defines it: baseline before first vaccination. Vaccinee samples came from UK trials COV001 and COV002, including a single-blind randomized controlled phase 2/3 trial of AZD1222 (ChAdOx1 nCoV-19) in healthy adults. For TCRbeta chain sequencing, PBMC samples from trial participants were taken at day 0 and at day 28 after the second dose. The CDR3 runs 14 residues from the cysteine to the phenylalanine. Just CDR3 DNA is preserved here, 42 bases in frame from base 1. V lost 6 bases and J lost 3 bases, and the count of bases not matched to a germline gene is 6. CDR1 is given as SNHLY and CDR2 as FYNNEI, both from the germline V gene. This clone is a singleton in its sample. Its target antigen remains unknown. One base away there is no much larger clone; base qualities are not given. The CDR3 regions of human TCRbeta chains were subjected to immunosequencing. As for how the authors treated the data: TCRs in the repertoires were matched against a reference library of SARS-CoV-2-specific TCRs that had been generated with the MIRA antigen-specificity platform. Breadth was defined as the fraction of unique TCRs that were SARS-CoV-2-associated. Depth was defined as the fraction of total T cells that were SARS-CoV-2-associated. Using the MIRA data, every spike-specific TCR was mapped to the spike region that the TCR reacted to and assigned to either a CD4 or a CD8 class. Log10-transformed breadth and depth values were compared by one-way ANOVA with Sidak's multiple comparisons tests. Here the immuneACCESS table is served through TCRdb, limited to in-frame sequences with V and J called. Missing clones are a known gap in these copies; in checked studies unresolved V genes cover under half, and the rest lacks a known reason. The D gene and trimming were derived from the DNA, and the V and J assignments and clone size from that table. The sample table contains more than 85,000 clones; only one count was recorded for about 80% of them. The ten largest clones represent 5% of the sample.

The chain is assembled from TRBV2 and TRBJ2-7, with TRBD1 identical over 9 junction bases. The source was peripheral blood, collected on day 0 of AZD1222 vaccination. The clonotype comes from an adult in good health. The DNA reads TGTGCCAGCAGACTACAGGGGGCTAACTACGAGCAGTACTTC. Its translation reads: CASRLQGANYEQYF.